The rows below give T cell receptor beta chains drawn from one sample of a study of post-analysis software for immune sequencing data. One entry per CDR3 protein results from TCRdb running MiXCR on the PCR reads. The repertoire holds some 690,000 distinct CDR3 sequences, with 55% to 70% as singletons. Sequenced material: blood. All receptors come from a girl aged 2-10 years with multiple sclerosis. Each CDR3 is given with its conserved first and last residue. A D gene is named only where the DNA matches it firmly. The size of a clone is reported for some rows only, either as once, few or many, or as a class for expanded clones.

d_call	v_call	j_call	clone_size	cdr3_aa	cdr3_nt
.	TRBV29-1	TRBJ2-3	few	CSVVGQGKDTQYF	TGCAGCGTTGTTGGGCAGGGCAAGGACACGCAGTATTTT
.	TRBV5-1	TRBJ2-3	.	CASSLFNHRGDTQYF	TGCGCCAGCAGCTTGTTCAACCACCGGGGCGATACGCAGTATTTT
TRBD1	TRBV11-3	TRBJ1-4	.	CASSLGFGTVNEKLFF	TGTGCCAGCAGCTTAGGGTTCGGGACAGTAAACGAAAAACTGTTTTTT
.	TRBV6-5	TRBJ1-2	.	CASSSPWQGNYGYTF	TGTGCCAGCAGTTCCCCCTGGCAGGGGAACTATGGCTACACCTTC
.	TRBV6-2/TRBV6-3	TRBJ2-1	.	CASSPARISYNEQFF	TGTGCCAGCAGCCCGGCCCGCATCTCCTACAATGAGCAGTTCTTC
TRBD2	TRBV20-1	TRBJ2-3	.	CSARTSGHSTDTQYF	TGCAGTGCTAGGACTAGCGGGCACAGCACAGATACGCAGTATTTT
.	TRBV25-1	TRBJ2-1	.	CASSEIRDGDNEQFF	TGTGCCAGCAGTGAGATCAGGGACGGGGACAATGAGCAGTTCTTC
.	TRBV27	TRBJ2-1	.	CASSPPWQVPPYNEQFF	TGTGCCAGCAGTCCTCCCTGGCAGGTACCTCCCTACAATGAGCAGTTCTTC
.	TRBV7-9	TRBJ2-3	.	CASTPLDRTDTQYF	TGTGCCAGCACACCTCTGGACCGCACAGATACGCAGTATTTT
TRBD1	TRBV12-3/TRBV12-4	TRBJ2-7	once	CASSSPPGQGAGVGSEQYF	TGTGCCAGCAGTAGCCCTCCGGGACAGGGGGCGGGCGTGGGTTCCGAGCAGTACTTC
.	TRBV24-1	TRBJ2-1	.	CATSGEQGGNEQFF	TGTGCCACCAGTGGGGAACAGGGAGGAAATGAGCAGTTCTTC
.	TRBV20-1	TRBJ2-7	many	CSARSDGAHEQYF	TGCAGTGCTAGGTCGGACGGTGCCCACGAGCAGTACTTC
.	TRBV6-6	TRBJ2-7	.	CASSYGRSNEQYF	TGTGCCAGCAGTTACGGACGGTCCAACGAGCAGTACTTC
.	TRBV12-3/TRBV12-4	TRBJ1-5	once	CASRRDNGNQPQHF	TGTGCCAGCAGACGGGACAACGGTAATCAGCCCCAGCATTTT
.	TRBV4-3	TRBJ2-5	.	CASSQVGGGESGETQYF	TGCGCCAGCAGCCAAGTGGGTGGGGGCGAATCAGGGGAGACCCAGTACTTC
.	TRBV5-1	TRBJ2-5	.	CASSSDTVQETQYF	TGCGCCAGCAGCTCTGACACGGTCCAAGAGACCCAGTACTTC
.	TRBV29-1	TRBJ1-1	.	CSATRGVEAEAFF	TGCAGCGCAACCAGGGGTGTAGAGGCTGAAGCTTTCTTT
.	TRBV12-3/TRBV12-4	TRBJ1-2	few	CASRMTGTDNYGYTF	TGTGCCAGCAGGATGACCGGGACGGATAACTATGGCTACACCTTC
.	TRBV11-2	TRBJ2-7	.	CASSFDWSYEQYF	TGTGCCAGCAGCTTCGACTGGAGCTACGAGCAGTACTTC
TRBD2	TRBV20-1	TRBJ2-7	.	CSAPSSSGAYEQYF	TGCAGTGCTCCTTCGTCCAGCGGGGCCTACGAGCAGTACTTC
.	TRBV19	TRBJ1-6	.	CASHHRAGDSPLHF	TGTGCCAGTCATCACAGGGCAGGGGATTCACCCCTCCACTTT
TRBD2	TRBV13	TRBJ2-1	few	CASSFRGTSTYNEQFF	TGTGCCAGCAGCTTCCGTGGGACTAGCACCTACAATGAGCAGTTCTTC
TRBD2	TRBV29-1	TRBJ2-7	.	CSVLTSGSSYEQYF	TGCAGCGTTTTGACTAGCGGGAGCTCCTACGAGCAGTACTTC
TRBD1	TRBV5-5	TRBJ2-1	few	CASSPGDRAYNEQFF	TGTGCCAGCAGCCCCGGGGACAGGGCCTACAATGAGCAGTTCTTC
.	TRBV20-1	TRBJ1-2	.	CSARDHNRGDTGYTF	TGCAGTGCTAGAGATCATAACAGAGGGGATACCGGCTACACCTTC
TRBD1	TRBV29-1	TRBJ2-1	.	CSVGQGVYNEQFF	TGCAGCGTTGGACAGGGAGTCTACAATGAGCAGTTCTTC
TRBD2	TRBV10-2	TRBJ2-7	.	CASGDGGGLSYEQYF	TGCGCCAGCGGTGACGGGGGAGGGCTGTCCTACGAGCAGTACTTC
.	TRBV5-1	TRBJ2-1	.	CASSLPDNLHEQFF	TGCGCCAGCAGCTTACCCGACAATCTCCATGAGCAGTTCTTC
TRBD1	TRBV28	TRBJ1-5	once	CASKSLETGFNQPQHF	TGTGCCAGCAAGTCCCTAGAGACAGGGTTCAATCAGCCCCAGCATTTT
.	TRBV6-1	TRBJ2-1	.	CASSEGVEQFF	TGTGCCAGCAGTGAAGGAGTTGAGCAGTTCTTC
TRBD2	TRBV4-3	TRBJ2-1	.	CASSQDGTSGHEQFF	TGCGCCAGCAGCCAAGATGGGACTAGCGGCCATGAGCAGTTCTTC
.	TRBV7-9	TRBJ2-5	.	CASSPHYLRETQYF	TGTGCCAGCAGCCCACACTATCTGAGAGAGACCCAGTACTTC
.	TRBV12-3/TRBV12-4	TRBJ1-1	.	CASSVASGNTEAFF	TGTGCCAGCAGCGTAGCCTCGGGGAACACTGAAGCTTTCTTT
.	TRBV5-1	TRBJ2-2	.	CASSLRYSPTGELFF	TGCGCCAGCAGCTTAAGATACAGCCCGACCGGGGAGCTGTTTTTT
.	TRBV5-1	TRBJ2-1	.	CASRGSTYNEQFF	TGCGCCAGCAGGGGGTCAACCTACAATGAGCAGTTCTTC
.	TRBV11-2	TRBJ2-1	.	CASRPQRKSSYNEQFF	TGTGCCAGCAGACCCCAGCGGAAGAGCTCCTACAATGAGCAGTTCTTC
.	TRBV9	TRBJ1-2	.	CASSEQGSRDYGYTF	TGTGCCAGCAGCGAACAGGGTTCGCGGGACTATGGCTACACCTTC
TRBD1	TRBV7-9	TRBJ1-5	.	CASSSDRVGRQPQHF	TGTGCCAGCAGCAGCGACAGGGTGGGTCGTCAGCCCCAGCATTTT
TRBD2	TRBV7-2	TRBJ2-5	few	CASSFGSGKETQYF	TGTGCCAGCAGCTTTGGTAGCGGGAAAGAGACCCAGTACTTC
.	TRBV7-9	TRBJ2-5	few	CASSFGLAEETQYF	TGTGCCAGCAGCTTTGGGCTAGCAGAAGAGACCCAGTACTTC
.	TRBV2	TRBJ2-7	.	CASKRDNSYEQYF	TGTGCCAGCAAAAGGGACAACTCCTACGAGCAGTACTTC
.	TRBV6-6	TRBJ1-4	.	CASSLEVANEKLFF	TGTGCCAGCAGTTTGGAGGTGGCTAATGAAAAACTGTTTTTT
.	TRBV6-6	TRBJ1-2	.	CASSYNVGGAGGYTF	TGTGCCAGCAGTTACAACGTAGGGGGGGCTGGTGGCTACACCTTC
.	TRBV6-5	TRBJ1-4	few	CASAAQGVGEKLFF	TGTGCCAGCGCAGCTCAGGGAGTTGGTGAAAAACTGTTTTTT
.	TRBV12-3/TRBV12-4	TRBJ1-1	.	CASTRTANTEAFF	TGTGCCAGCACACGGACGGCGAACACTGAAGCTTTCTTT
TRBD1	TRBV10-3	TRBJ1-2	few	CAISGQGEIYGYTF	TGTGCCATCAGTGGACAGGGGGAGATCTATGGCTACACCTTC
TRBD1	TRBV20-1	TRBJ1-2	once	CSAGYRGWNYGYTF	TGCAGTGCTGGGTACAGGGGATGGAACTATGGCTACACCTTC
.	TRBV6-5	TRBJ2-7	.	CASSYSKDALNPYEQYF	TGTGCCAGCAGTTACTCGAAGGACGCGTTAAATCCCTACGAGCAGTACTTC
TRBD1	TRBV4-3	TRBJ2-1	.	CASSQADRGGPYNEQFF	TGCGCCAGCAGCCAAGCGGACAGGGGAGGTCCCTACAATGAGCAGTTCTTC
TRBD1	TRBV20-1	TRBJ1-1	once	CSATPTYRGTEAFF	TGCAGTGCTACCCCAACGTACAGGGGCACTGAAGCTTTCTTT
TRBD2	TRBV12-3/TRBV12-4	TRBJ2-3	.	CASSFGGAGTDTQYF	TGTGCCAGCAGTTTCGGGGGGGCTGGCACAGATACGCAGTATTTT
TRBD1	TRBV4-1	TRBJ2-7	.	CASSQVEGATYEQYF	TGCGCCAGCAGCCAAGTAGAGGGGGCTACCTACGAGCAGTACTTC
TRBD1	TRBV7-9	TRBJ2-2	.	CASGTGGAKNTGELFF	TGTGCCAGCGGGACAGGGGGCGCAAAGAACACCGGGGAGCTGTTTTTT
.	TRBV3-1	TRBJ2-3	.	CASSETGYGTDTQYF	TGTGCCAGCAGTGAGACAGGTTACGGGACAGATACGCAGTATTTT
TRBD2	TRBV29-1	TRBJ2-3	.	CSVALRLAGGRTDTQYF	TGCAGCGTGGCCCTAAGACTAGCGGGGGGGCGGACAGATACGCAGTATTTT
TRBD1	TRBV7-2	TRBJ1-6	.	CASSLTGGNNSPLHF	TGTGCCAGCAGCTTGACAGGGGGAAATAATTCACCCCTCCACTTT
.	TRBV5-6	TRBJ2-7	.	CASSPDGYNGGQYF	TGTGCCAGCAGCCCGGACGGCTACAATGGCGGGCAGTACTTC
TRBD2	TRBV7-2	TRBJ2-7	few	CASSLGTSGSHEQYF	TGTGCCAGCAGCTTAGGGACTAGCGGGAGCCACGAGCAGTACTTC
.	TRBV20-1	TRBJ2-4	.	CSAMDRGRQNIQYF	TGCAGTGCAATGGACCGGGGCCGCCAAAACATTCAGTACTTC
TRBD2	TRBV7-8	TRBJ2-7	.	CASSLAVRRDGAGESYEQYF	TGTGCCAGCAGCTTAGCGGTCCGTAGGGATGGGGCGGGAGAGTCCTACGAGCAGTACTTC